This T cell receptor (beta chain) was found in a study of Graves' ophthalmopathy and Graves' hyperthyroidism. Study context: At the time of initial diagnosis and before any treatment, peripheral blood was collected.

Using RNA transcripts, the TCR beta CDR3 regions were amplified. First-round RT-PCR with HTBI primers preceded a second-round multiplex PCR. One entry per CDR3 protein results from TCRdb running MiXCR on the multiplex PCR reads. The sample contains over 14,000 distinct CDR3 sequences, approximately 51% of which appear only once. Overall study results and limits: Ophthalmopathy could be told apart from stable hyperthyroidism by a 13-signature model (under 90% sensitivity, approximately 81% specificity). Progression of ophthalmopathy was predicted by the model with more than 70% sensitivity and approximately 72% specificity.

The evidence that diagnosis relied on was clinical symptoms, serum thyroxine, TRAb, thyroid ultrasound and orbital computed tomography. On this clonotype: Its antigen is not identified.

The V and J ends lost 11 bases and 5 bases, in that order; junction bases with no gene match: 15. Germline-derived CDR1 and CDR2 are MNHEY and SVGEGT. This CDR3 region has 15 residues. The V and J genes are TRBV6-2 or TRBV6-3 and TRBJ2-1; 7 bases line up with TRBD2. This receptor was identified in a woman aged 25 to 39 with Graves' ophthalmopathy. Specimen: peripheral blood. This CDR3 is CAGHPGGGTDNEQFF. CDR3 in DNA: TGTGCCGGCCACCCGGGGGGAGGGACCGACAATGAGCAGTTCTTC.